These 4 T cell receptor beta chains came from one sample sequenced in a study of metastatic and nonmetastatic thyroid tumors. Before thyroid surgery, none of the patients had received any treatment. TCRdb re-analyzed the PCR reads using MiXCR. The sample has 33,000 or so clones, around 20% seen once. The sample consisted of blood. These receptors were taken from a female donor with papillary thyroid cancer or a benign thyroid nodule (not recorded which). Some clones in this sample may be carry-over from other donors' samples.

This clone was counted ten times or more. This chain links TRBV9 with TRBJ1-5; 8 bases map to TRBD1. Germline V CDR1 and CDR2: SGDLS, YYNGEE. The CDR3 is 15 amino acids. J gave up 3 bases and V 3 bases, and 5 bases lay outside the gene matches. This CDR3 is CASSAGQGDNQPQHF. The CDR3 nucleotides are TGTGCCAGCAGCGCTGGACAGGGAGACAATCAGCCCCAGCATTTT.

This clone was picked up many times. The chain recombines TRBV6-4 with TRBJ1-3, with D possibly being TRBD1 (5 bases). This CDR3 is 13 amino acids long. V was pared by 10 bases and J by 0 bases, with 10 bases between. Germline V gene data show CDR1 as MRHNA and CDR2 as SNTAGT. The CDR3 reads CATGRGSGNTIYF. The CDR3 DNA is TGTGCCACCGGGAGGGGCTCTGGAAACACCATATATTTT.

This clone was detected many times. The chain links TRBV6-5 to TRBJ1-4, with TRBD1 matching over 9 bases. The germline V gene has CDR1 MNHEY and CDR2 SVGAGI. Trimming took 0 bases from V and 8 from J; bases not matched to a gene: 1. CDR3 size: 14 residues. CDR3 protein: CASSYSTGGEKLFF. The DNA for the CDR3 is TGTGCCAGCAGTTACTCGACAGGGGGGGAAAAACTGTTTTTT.

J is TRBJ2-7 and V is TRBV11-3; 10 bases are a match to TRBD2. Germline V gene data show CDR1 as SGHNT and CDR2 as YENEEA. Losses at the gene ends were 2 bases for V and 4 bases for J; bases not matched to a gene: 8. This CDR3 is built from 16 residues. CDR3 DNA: TGTGCCAGCAGCTTATTCGCTAGCGGGAGTCGGTACGAGCAGTACTTC. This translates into CASSLFASGSRYEQYF.